These 20 T cell receptor beta chains were sequenced from one sample in a study of regulatory T cells in long-lasting Graves disease. To make TCR beta libraries, researchers used iRepertoire HTBI primers and Arm-PCR of CDR3 regions. TCRdb reprocessed the multiplex PCR reads with MiXCR, giving one entry per CDR3 protein. The repertoire holds approximately 400,000 distinct CDR3 sequences, with about 16% as singletons. Time point defined: newly diagnosed GD, antithyroid drugs for less than 3 months. From PBMCs, RNA was extracted and then used to make the TCR library. The sample was also linked to a second study, of T cells in Graves' hyperthyroidism and ophthalmopathy.

Source: peripheral blood mononuclear cells (PBMCs), taken at new diagnosis, from a patient treated with antithyroid drugs. The receptors derive from a woman under 40 with Graves disease.

This clonotype was observed a handful of times. The V gene is TRBV20-1, the J gene TRBJ2-1; D is unresolved. The germline CDR1 and CDR2 sequences are DFQATT and SNEGSKA (reference sequence). V lost 8 bases to trimming and J lost 2 bases, with 7 bases between them. This CDR3 spans 11 amino acids. Written as DNA, the CDR3 is TGCAGTAGTTGGGCCTACAATGAGCAGTTCTTC. Its translation is CSSWAYNEQFF.

Ten or more counts support this clonotype. The chain recombines TRBV11-2 with TRBJ2-3, with D maybe TRBD1 (5 bases). The end of the DNA fits TRBJ2-1 better, so the J call may be wrong. This CDR3 region has 14 residues. Germline V lookup: CDR1 SGHAT, CDR2 FQNNGV. As DNA, the CDR3 is TGTGCCAGCAGCTTAATACAGGCTGGCAATGAGCAGTTCTTC. Translation: CASSLIQAGNEQFF.

This clonotype was detected ten times or more. The chain carries TRBV7-9 and TRBJ2-5, with 12 nucleotides matching TRBD2. After removal of 0 bases from V and 5 bases from J, the junction contained 13 bases not matched to a gene. The germline gives CDR1 SEHNR, CDR2 FQNEAQ (reference sequence). This CDR3 spans 19 amino acids. The CDR3 loop reads CASSLAVLAGGPGTETQYF. CDR3 DNA sequence: TGTGCCAGCAGCTTAGCCGTCCTAGCGGGAGGGCCGGGGACGGAGACCCAGTACTTC.

This clonotype was counted at least ten times. The chain joins TRBV2 to TRBJ2-2; a weak D match, TRBD1 (6 bases). In germline, CDR1 is SNHLY, CDR2 FYNNEI. Trimming removed 7 bases from V and 6 bases from J, with 15 bases in between. CDR3 size: 14 residues. The CDR3 loop reads CASTASRGPGELFF. CDR3 coding DNA: TGTGCCAGCACCGCCTCCAGGGGCCCCGGGGAGCTGTTTTTT.

The rearrangement joins TRBV24-1 to TRBJ2-3; weak D call: TRBD2 (6 bases). CDR1 KGHDR and CDR2 SFDVKD come from the germline V gene. Trimming removed 6 bases from V and 0 bases from J, with 15 bases in between. The CDR3 is 16 residues long. CDR3 bases: TGTGCCACCAGTCGTCGGGGCGGGGCAAGCACAGATACGCAGTATTTT. It yields the protein CATSRRGGASTDTQYF.

This clonotype was found a few times. The chain employs TRBV6-1 and TRBJ1-6, with D uncertain. V lost 4 bases and J 10 bases, leaving 11 bases between the germline ends. The CDR3 spans 13 residues. Germline assignment: CDR1 MNHNS and CDR2 SASEGT. The CDR3 coding sequence is TGTGCCAGCAGTGCTCGGGTAGAATCACCCCTCCACTTT. Translation gives CASSARVESPLHF.

The chain is built from TRBV19 and TRBJ1-1; tentatively, D is TRBD1 (6 bases). The CDR3 extends over 13 amino acids. Germline CDR1 and CDR2: LNHDA and SQIVND (reference sequence). Between the trimmed V and J ends, which lost 4 bases and 5 bases, there was a span of 11 bases. The CDR3 nucleotides are TGTGCCAGTAGTAAGCAAAGGGGGACTGAAGCTTTCTTT. Encoded protein: CASSKQRGTEAFF.

Points on this clonotype: This could be a read error, since a much larger clone is one nucleotide away. The gene calls are TRBV12-3 or TRBV12-4 and TRBJ2-7; D is ambiguous. The CDR3 has 14 residues. V lost 3 bases, J lost 0 bases, and 9 bases lay in between. CDR3 DNA sequence: TGTGCCAGCAGTTTGTTAGAATGCTCCTACGAGCAGTACTTC. This encodes CASSLLECSYEQYF.

This clonotype was recorded at least ten times. This chain uses TRBV10-3 with TRBJ1-1, with D maybe TRBD1 (6 bases). Germline V lookup: CDR1 ENHRY, CDR2 SYGVKD. Trimming removed 4 bases from V and 3 bases from J, with 12 bases in between. The CDR3 runs to 14 residues. The CDR3 region has the DNA TGTGCCATCAGTGGGCGGGGGGCTGACACTGAAGCTTTCTTT. Its protein is CAISGRGADTEAFF.

This clonotype has ten or more counts. The chain links TRBV10-3 to TRBJ2-3, with TRBD1 as a possible D gene (5 bases). The CDR3 totals 15 residues. V was clipped by 2 bases and J by 4 bases, with 13 bases between them. Per the germline V gene, CDR1 is ENHRY and CDR2 is SYGVKD. CDR3 region: CAISEELQGADTQYF. Here the CDR3 DNA reads TGTGCCATCAGTGAGGAGCTGCAGGGCGCAGATACGCAGTATTTT.

This clonotype was seen repeatedly, ten times or more. The chain recombines TRBV3-1 with TRBJ2-3, with D perhaps TRBD2 (6 bases). V dropped 1 base and J dropped 4 bases, with 9 bases sitting between them. CDR3 length: 14 amino acids. Germline CDR1 LGHDT, CDR2 YNNKEL (reference sequence). The CDR3, as DNA: TGTGCCAGCAGCCAAGCGGGAGAGGCAGATACGCAGTATTTT. This translates into CASSQAGEADTQYF.

This clonotype has ten or more counts. The chain couples TRBV7-2 to TRBJ2-7, with 9 bases fitting TRBD2. Germline CDR1 and CDR2: SGHTA and FQGNSA. CDR3 size: 15 residues. The trim removed 5 bases at V and 6 bases at J, leaving 11 bases unmatched. CDR3 loop: CASSLRLAAWGEQYF. The DNA of the CDR3 is TGTGCCAGCAGCCTCCGACTAGCGGCCTGGGGCGAGCAGTACTTC.

The table lists this clonotype with a few counts. The genes are TRBV19 and TRBJ2-7; no definite D call. Germline lookup yields CDR1 LNHDA and CDR2 SQIVND (reference sequence). This CDR3 comprises 12 residues. Trimming shortened V by 7 bases and J by 1 base, and 8 bases separated the two germline ends. The CDR3 is CASMGISYEQYF. DNA for the CDR3: TGTGCCAGTATGGGAATTTCCTACGAGCAGTACTTC. The full variable domain, completed using reference TRBV19 and TRBJ2-7, is DGGITQSPKYLFRKEGQNVTLSCEQNLNHDAMYWYRQDPGQGLRLIYYSQIVNDFQKGDIAEGYSVSREKKESFPLTVTSAQKNPTAFYLCASMGISYEQYFGPGTRLTVT.

This sequence joins TRBV25-1 and TRBJ2-5; 7 nucleotides align to TRBD2. CDR3 length: 13 amino acids. Germline CDR1 and CDR2: MGHDK and SYGVNS. With V trimmed by 2 bases and J by 5 bases, 2 bases remained unmatched. The chain's CDR3 is CASSERLAETQYF. The DNA for the CDR3 is TGTGCCAGCAGTGAAAGACTAGCCGAGACCCAGTACTTC.

About this clonotype: A far larger clone is only one base removed, so a read error is likely. The J gene is TRBJ2-1, the V gene TRBV2; 10 bases match TRBD2. Germline V gene data show CDR1 as SNHLY and CDR2 as FYNNEI. V lost 10 bases and J lost 10; bases outside the gene matches: 16. This CDR3 spans 15 amino acids. DNA for the CDR3: TGTGCCACACAAATTGTAGCGGGAGGACCCTACGAGCAGTTCTTC. Translation gives CATQIVAGGPYEQFF.

This clonotype has more than one count but fewer than ten. The V and J genes are TRBV6-2 or TRBV6-3 and TRBJ2-5; perhaps TRBD2 as D (6 bases). The V end lost 5 bases, the J end lost 5 bases, and 18 bases lay between the germline ends. Germline V gene sequence: CDR1 MNHEY, CDR2 SVGEGT. The CDR3 runs 15 residues. The CDR3 sequence: CASSMVEEGRETQYF. DNA of the CDR3: TGTGCCAGCAGTATGGTTGAGGAGGGCCGCGAGACCCAGTACTTC.

V usage is TRBV20-1 and J usage is TRBJ2-3; a weak D match, TRBD2 (6 bases). The germline CDR1 and CDR2 sequences are DFQATT and SNEGSKA (reference sequence). Trimming removed 5 bases at V and 2 bases at J, with 11 bases between. This CDR3 spans 13 amino acids. CDR3 coding DNA: TGCAGTGCTCGGGACTTATTCACAGATACGCAGTATTTT. It yields the protein CSARDLFTDTQYF.

With regard to this clonotype: The junction shows a germline mismatch at one end, possibly a read error. The chain employs TRBV27 and TRBJ1-5; D remains ambiguous. Germline V gene sequence: CDR1 MNHEY, CDR2 SMNVEV (reference sequence). The CDR3 loop spans 14 amino acids. The chain's CDR3 is CASSYREGNQPRHF. The CDR3 nucleotides are TGTGCCAGCAGTTATAGGGAGGGCAATCAGCCCCGGCATTTT.

This clonotype was detected ten times or more. The junction and the germline gene differ at one end; a read error may be behind it. V gene TRBV30 combines with J gene TRBJ2-7; weak D call: TRBD1 (6 bases). Looked up from germline, CDR1 is GTSNPN and CDR2 is SVGIG (reference sequence). The CDR3 has 14 residues. CDR3 bases: TGTGCCTGGAGCACCTCCCAAGACCGGGACATTTTGGTCTTC. Protein product: CAWSTSQDRDILVF.

The table lists this clonotype with many counts. The chain has TRBV12-3 or TRBV12-4 and TRBJ2-1; 10 bases match TRBD2. V lost 2 bases, J lost 4 bases, and 11 bases stayed unmatched. This CDR3 comprises 18 residues. The CDR3 nucleotides read TGTGCCAGCAGTTTAAACTCCCTGAGCGGGAGGGGGTACAATGAGCAGTTCTTC. Protein product: CASSLNSLSGRGYNEQFF.